The clone carrying this T cell receptor beta chain was observed a handful of times. These data belong to a study of early T cells in non-severe SARS-CoV-2 infection. The CDR3 runs 17 residues. The V end was cut by 0 bases, the J end by 2 bases, with 14 bases between. Germline CDR1 and CDR2: MGHRA and YSYEKL. MiXCR was run by TCRdb on the 5' RACE reads, yielding one entry per CDR3 protein. The sample shows about 80,000 distinct CDR3 sequences, 5% of them seen only once. The chain links TRBV4-1 to TRBJ1-3, with a tentative D call TRBD1 (5 bases). The sample here was whole blood, taken at baseline. The TCR was taken from an adult who was a healthcare worker with PCR-confirmed SARS-CoV-2 infection or an uninfected control (not recorded which). The CDR3 spells CASSQEGKGWTGNTIYF. CDR3 DNA sequence: TGCGCCAGCAGCCAAGAAGGGAAGGGGTGGACTGGAAACACCATATATTTT.